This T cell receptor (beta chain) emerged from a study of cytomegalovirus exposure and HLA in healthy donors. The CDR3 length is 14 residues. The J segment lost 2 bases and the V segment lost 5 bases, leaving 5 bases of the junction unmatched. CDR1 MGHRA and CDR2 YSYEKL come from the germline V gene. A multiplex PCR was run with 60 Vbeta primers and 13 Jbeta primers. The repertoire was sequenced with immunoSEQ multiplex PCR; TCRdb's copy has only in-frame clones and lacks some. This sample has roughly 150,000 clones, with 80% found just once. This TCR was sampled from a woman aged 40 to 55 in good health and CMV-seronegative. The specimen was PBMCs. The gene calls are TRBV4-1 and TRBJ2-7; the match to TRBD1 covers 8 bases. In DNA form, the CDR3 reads TGCGCCAGCAGCGCTACAGGGGGTCCCTACGAGCAGTACTTC. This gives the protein CASSATGGPYEQYF.